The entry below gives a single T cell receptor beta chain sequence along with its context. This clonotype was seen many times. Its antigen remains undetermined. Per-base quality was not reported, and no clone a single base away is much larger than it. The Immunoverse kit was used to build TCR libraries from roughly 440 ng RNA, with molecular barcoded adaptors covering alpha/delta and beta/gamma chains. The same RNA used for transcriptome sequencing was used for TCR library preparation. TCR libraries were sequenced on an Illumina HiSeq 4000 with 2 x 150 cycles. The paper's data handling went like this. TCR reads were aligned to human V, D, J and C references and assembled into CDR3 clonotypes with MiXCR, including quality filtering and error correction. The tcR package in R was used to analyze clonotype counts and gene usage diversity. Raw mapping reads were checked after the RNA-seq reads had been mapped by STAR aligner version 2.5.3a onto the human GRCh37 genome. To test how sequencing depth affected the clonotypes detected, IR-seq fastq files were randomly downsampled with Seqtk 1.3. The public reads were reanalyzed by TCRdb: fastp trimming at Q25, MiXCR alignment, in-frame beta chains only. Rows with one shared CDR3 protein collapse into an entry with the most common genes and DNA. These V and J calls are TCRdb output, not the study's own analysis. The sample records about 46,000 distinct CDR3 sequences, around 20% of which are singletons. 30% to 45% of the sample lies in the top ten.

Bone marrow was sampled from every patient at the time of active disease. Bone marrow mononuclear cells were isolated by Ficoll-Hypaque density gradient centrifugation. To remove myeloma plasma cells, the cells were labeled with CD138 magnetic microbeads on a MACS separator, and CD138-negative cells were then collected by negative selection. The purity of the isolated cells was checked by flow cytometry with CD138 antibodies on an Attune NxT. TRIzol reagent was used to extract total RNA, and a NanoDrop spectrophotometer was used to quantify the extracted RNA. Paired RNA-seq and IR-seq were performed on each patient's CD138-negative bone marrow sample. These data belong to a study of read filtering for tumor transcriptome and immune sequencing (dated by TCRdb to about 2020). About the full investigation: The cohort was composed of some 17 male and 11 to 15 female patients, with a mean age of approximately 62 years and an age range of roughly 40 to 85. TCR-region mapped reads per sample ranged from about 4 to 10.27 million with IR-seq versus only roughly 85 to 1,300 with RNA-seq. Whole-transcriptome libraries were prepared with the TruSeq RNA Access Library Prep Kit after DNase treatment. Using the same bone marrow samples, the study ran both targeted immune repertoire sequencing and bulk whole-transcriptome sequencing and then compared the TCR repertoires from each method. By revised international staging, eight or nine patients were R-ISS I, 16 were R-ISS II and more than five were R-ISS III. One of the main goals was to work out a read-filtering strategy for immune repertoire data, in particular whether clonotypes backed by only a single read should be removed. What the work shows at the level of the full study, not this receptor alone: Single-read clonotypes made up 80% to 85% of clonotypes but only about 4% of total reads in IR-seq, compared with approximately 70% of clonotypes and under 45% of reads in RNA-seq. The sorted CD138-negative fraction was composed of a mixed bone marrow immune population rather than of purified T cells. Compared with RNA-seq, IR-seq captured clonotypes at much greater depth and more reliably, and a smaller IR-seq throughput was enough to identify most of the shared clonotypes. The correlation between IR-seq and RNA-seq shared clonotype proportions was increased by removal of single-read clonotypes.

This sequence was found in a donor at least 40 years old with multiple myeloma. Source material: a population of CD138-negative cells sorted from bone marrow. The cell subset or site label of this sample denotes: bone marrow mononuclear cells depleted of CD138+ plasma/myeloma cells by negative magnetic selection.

The DNA sequence is TGCAGCGTTGGACCGGGGCCCTCTGAGGACTATGGCTACACCTTC. This codes for CSVGPGPSEDYGYTF. This sequence uses TRBV29-1 and TRBJ1-2; D gene: possibly TRBD1, on 5 matching bases. V is clipped by 4 bases and J by 3 bases, and the sequence between their germline boundaries is 18 bases long. CDR1 and CDR2, looked up from the germline V gene, are SQVTM and ANQGSEA. Reading from cysteine to phenylalanine, the CDR3 counts 15 amino acids. CDR3 DNA only is kept here, 45 bases in frame from base 1.